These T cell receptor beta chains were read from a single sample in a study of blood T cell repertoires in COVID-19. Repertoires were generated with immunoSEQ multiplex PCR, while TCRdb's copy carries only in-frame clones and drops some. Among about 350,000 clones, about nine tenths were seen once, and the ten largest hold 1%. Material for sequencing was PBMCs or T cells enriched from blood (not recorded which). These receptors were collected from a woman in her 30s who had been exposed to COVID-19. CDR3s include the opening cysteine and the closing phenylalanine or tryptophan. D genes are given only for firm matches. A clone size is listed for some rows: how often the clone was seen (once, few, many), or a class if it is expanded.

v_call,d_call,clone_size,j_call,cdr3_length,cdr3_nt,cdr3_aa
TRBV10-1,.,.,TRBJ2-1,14,TGCGCCAGCAGTGAGGACTCCTCCTACAATGAGCAGTTCTTC,CASSEDSSYNEQFF
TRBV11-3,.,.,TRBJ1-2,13,TGTGCCAGCATAGCGGGGCGTCAGACGGGCTACACCTTC,CASIAGRQTGYTF
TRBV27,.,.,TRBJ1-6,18,TGTGCCAGCAGTTTACGTCGGAACTCCCAGACTTATAATTCACCCCTCCACTTT,CASSLRRNSQTYNSPLHF
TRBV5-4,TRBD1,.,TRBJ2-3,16,TGTGCCAGCAGCTTGGCGAGGGACAGGGTCACAGATACGCAGTATTTT,CASSLARDRVTDTQYF
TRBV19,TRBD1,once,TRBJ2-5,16,TGTGCCAGTAGTGTCCTCCCGGGACAGGGGAGAGAGACCCAGTACTTC,CASSVLPGQGRETQYF
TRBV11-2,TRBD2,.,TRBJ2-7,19,TGTGCCAGCAGCTCCGGACTAGCGGGAGGTAGGACCTCTGCCTACGAGCAGTACTTC,CASSSGLAGGRTSAYEQYF
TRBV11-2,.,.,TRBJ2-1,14,TGTGCCAGCAGCTACCCGGACATTTACAATGAGCAGTTCTTC,CASSYPDIYNEQFF
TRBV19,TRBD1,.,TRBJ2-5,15,TGTGCCAGTACTCCTGTAGGGGGCAGCCAAGAGACCCAGTACTTC,CASTPVGGSQETQYF
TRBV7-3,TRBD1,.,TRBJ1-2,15,TGTGCCAGCAGCTTGACGGGACAGCAGACTGGTGGCTACACCTTC,CASSLTGQQTGGYTF
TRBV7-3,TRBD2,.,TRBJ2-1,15,TGTGCCAGCAGCTTATATAGCGGGAGGGAAAATGAGCAGTTCTTC,CASSLYSGRENEQFF
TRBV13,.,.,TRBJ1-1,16,TGTGCCAGCAGCTTAGGGTTTCAGGGGATGAACACTGAAGCTTTCTTT,CASSLGFQGMNTEAFF
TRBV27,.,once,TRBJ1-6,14,TGTGCCAGCAGCCAACAGGGTTGGCTTTCACCCCTCCACTTT,CASSQQGWLSPLHF
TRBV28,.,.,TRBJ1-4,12,TGTGCCAGCAGTTTAGGTGACAGAAAACTGTTTTTT,CASSLGDRKLFF
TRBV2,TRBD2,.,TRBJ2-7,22,TGTGCCAGCAGTCGTGAGGGGACACCAGGACTAGCGGGAGTAGAAAAGGGCTACGAGCAGTACTTC,CASSREGTPGLAGVEKGYEQYF
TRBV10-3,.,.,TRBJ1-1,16,TGTGCCATCAGTGAGTCGATTGCAGAAATGAACACTGAAGCTTTCTTT,CAISESIAEMNTEAFF
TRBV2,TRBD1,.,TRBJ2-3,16,TGTGCCAGCAGTCCGTGGGGGACAGGGAAGCCAGATACGCAGTATTTT,CASSPWGTGKPDTQYF
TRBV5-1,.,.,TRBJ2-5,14,TGCGCCAGCAGCTTGGGACAGCTCTCGGCGCTCCAGTACTTC,CASSLGQLSALQYF
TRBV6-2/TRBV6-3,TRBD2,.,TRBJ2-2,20,TGTGCCAGCAGCCAGGTAGGGACTAGCGGATTCGTGGCGAACACCGGGGAGCTGTTTTTT,CASSQVGTSGFVANTGELFF
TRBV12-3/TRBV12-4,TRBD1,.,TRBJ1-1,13,TGTGCCAGCAGGGGCGATAGGGGGCATGAAGCTTTCTTT,CASRGDRGHEAFF
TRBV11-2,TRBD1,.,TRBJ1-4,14,TGTGCCAGCAGCCCAGGGGGCGGGAATGAAAAACTGTTTTTT,CASSPGGGNEKLFF
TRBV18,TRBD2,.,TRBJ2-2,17,TGTGCCAGCTCACCCCTAGCGGGGGATCCGAACACCGGGGAGCTGTTTTTT,CASSPLAGDPNTGELFF
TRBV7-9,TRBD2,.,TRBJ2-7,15,TGTGCCAGCAGTAATACTAGCGGGAGATTCTACGAGCAGTACTTC,CASSNTSGRFYEQYF
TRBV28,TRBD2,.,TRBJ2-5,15,TGTGCCAGCAGTTTAGGTGGCGGGAGGGGGGAGACCCAGTACTTC,CASSLGGGRGETQYF
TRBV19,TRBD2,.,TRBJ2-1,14,TGTGCCAGTAGTAGCCCAACTAGCGGGTACGGGCAGTTCTTC,CASSSPTSGYGQFF